These T cell receptor beta chains were read from a single sample in a study of T cell changes during pregnancy in multiple sclerosis. The data were produced by immunoSEQ multiplex PCR, yet TCRdb's version contains in-frame clones alone and is incomplete. The sample carries 50,000 to 60,000 clones, 70% to 90% recorded once. Source: CD4+ T cells from peripheral blood mononuclear cells, taken in the first trimester of pregnancy. The receptors shown here come from a female donor with multiple sclerosis, enrolled in a pregnancy study. Both conserved end residues are part of each CDR3. A D gene is named only where the DNA matches it firmly. Size is omitted from some rows. Given values are once, few, many or a class for expanded clones.

d_gene	v_gene	abundance	j_gene	CDR3aa	CDR3nt
NA	TRBV11-2	NA	TRBJ2-1	CASSLALATNEQFF	TGTGCCAGCAGCTTAGCCCTAGCTACCAATGAGCAGTTCTTC
NA	TRBV7-6	NA	TRBJ2-7	CASSLRGGSSYEQYF	TGTGCCAGCAGCCTAAGGGGTGGTAGCTCCTACGAGCAGTACTTC
NA	TRBV10-3	once	TRBJ1-5	CAISETGSYSNQPQHF	TGTGCCATCAGTGAGACGGGGTCGTATAGCAATCAGCCCCAGCATTTT
TRBD1	TRBV18	once	TRBJ1-2	CASSPRQGADYGYTF	TGTGCCAGCTCACCCCGACAGGGGGCGGACTATGGCTACACCTTC
NA	TRBV5-1	NA	TRBJ2-7	CASSFRPTGETSYEQYF	TGCGCCAGCAGCTTCCGTCCCACAGGAGAGACTTCCTACGAGCAGTACTTC
NA	TRBV7-2	NA	TRBJ2-3	CASSNGGAADTQYF	TGTGCCAGCAGTAATGGGGGGGCGGCAGATACGCAGTATTTT
NA	TRBV2	NA	TRBJ1-2	CASTLGRGPLYGYTF	TGTGCCAGCACTTTGGGTAGGGGCCCTCTCTATGGCTACACCTTC
NA	TRBV2	NA	TRBJ2-2	CASSEVRAGTGELFF	TGTGCCAGCAGTGAAGTTCGAGCGGGCACCGGGGAGCTGTTTTTT
NA	TRBV6-5	NA	TRBJ1-5	CASSLDSGNQPQHF	TGTGCCAGCAGCCTGGACAGTGGTAATCAGCCCCAGCATTTT
NA	TRBV28	NA	TRBJ2-7	CASSFRSIREQYF	TGTGCCAGCAGTTTCAGGTCTATTCGAGAGCAGTACTTC
NA	TRBV19	NA	TRBJ2-3	CASSMRYRTDALRADTQYF	TGTGCCAGTAGTATGCGTTATAGGACAGACGCTTTGAGGGCAGATACGCAGTATTTT
TRBD1	TRBV7-9	NA	TRBJ2-3	CASSLTGTGNTDTQYF	TGTGCCAGCAGCCTAACGGGGACAGGTAACACAGATACGCAGTATTTT
NA	TRBV4-1	NA	TRBJ2-7	CASSQVPSSAYEQYF	TGCGCCAGCAGCCAAGTACCGTCTAGCGCCTACGAGCAGTACTTC
NA	TRBV4-3	once	TRBJ1-2	CASSQESGIHGYTF	TGCGCCAGCAGCCAAGAATCCGGGATTCATGGCTACACCTTC
NA	TRBV6-1	NA	TRBJ2-5	CASSRDKQETQYF	TGTGCCAGCAGCCGGGACAAGCAAGAGACCCAGTACTTC
NA	TRBV7-2	many	TRBJ1-5	CASSLGSPGQPQHF	TGTGCCAGCAGCTTAGGTTCTCCAGGTCAGCCCCAGCATTTT
TRBD2	TRBV30	NA	TRBJ2-7	CACQTGGEGHEQYF	TGTGCCTGCCAAACAGGAGGGGAGGGACACGAGCAGTACTTC
TRBD1	TRBV27	NA	TRBJ2-1	CASSSLHSRTGVDEQFF	TGTGCCAGCAGTTCCCTCCACTCGCGGACAGGGGTCGATGAGCAGTTCTTC
TRBD1	TRBV2	few	TRBJ1-4	CASSEQPQGAGEKLFF	TGTGCCAGCAGTGAACAGCCTCAGGGGGCCGGTGAAAAACTGTTTTTT
TRBD2	TRBV2	NA	TRBJ2-7	CASSELGLAGEYSSYEQYF	TGTGCCAGCAGTGAACTTGGACTAGCGGGGGAATATAGCTCCTACGAGCAGTACTTC
TRBD2	TRBV18	once	TRBJ2-2	CASSPLSKLAGGDTGELFF	TGTGCCAGCTCACCACTATCTAAACTAGCGGGAGGAGACACCGGGGAGCTGTTTTTT
NA	TRBV9	NA	TRBJ2-2	CASSPQSNTGELFF	TGTGCCAGCAGCCCCCAGTCGAACACCGGGGAGCTGTTTTTT
NA	TRBV19	NA	TRBJ1-1	CASSIRGHMNTEAFF	TGTGCCAGTAGTATAAGGGGCCACATGAACACTGAAGCTTTCTTT
TRBD1	TRBV27	NA	TRBJ1-2	CASSLAIGTDYGYTF	TGTGCCAGCAGTTTAGCGATTGGGACAGACTATGGCTACACCTTC
TRBD2	TRBV27	NA	TRBJ2-1	CASSSRTSGRNEQFF	TGTGCCAGCTCCTCACGGACTAGCGGGAGAAATGAGCAGTTCTTC
TRBD1	TRBV6-5	NA	TRBJ1-3	CASSRGLGGNTIYF	TGTGCCAGCAGCAGGGGGTTGGGGGGAAACACCATATATTTT
NA	TRBV11-2	NA	TRBJ2-6	CASSSGLLGANVLTF	TGTGCCAGCAGCTCAGGGCTTCTGGGGGCCAACGTCCTGACTTTC
NA	TRBV15	NA	TRBJ2-2	CATSRGGRGRNTGELFF	TGTGCCACCAGCAGGGGGGGGCGGGGGAGGAACACCGGGGAGCTGTTTTTT
TRBD2	TRBV27	NA	TRBJ2-1	CASSLFRGGVRFDEQFF	TGTGCCAGCAGTTTATTCCGCGGGGGGGTCCGGTTTGATGAGCAGTTCTTC
NA	TRBV2	NA	TRBJ2-2	CASSPGQRMAGELFF	TGTGCCAGCAGTCCGGGACAAAGGATGGCCGGGGAGCTGTTTTTT
TRBD2	TRBV12-5	NA	TRBJ2-7	CASGLVQAGRVHEQYF	TGTGCTAGTGGTTTGGTGCAAGCGGGAAGGGTTCACGAGCAGTACTTC
TRBD2	TRBV28	NA	TRBJ2-3	CASTPRGWASGRYEDTQYF	TGTGCCAGCACCCCAAGGGGGTGGGCTAGCGGGAGGTATGAAGATACGCAGTATTTT
TRBD1	TRBV4-3	NA	TRBJ1-3	CASSQGTGGSDPGNTIYF	TGCGCCAGCAGCCAAGGGACAGGGGGCTCCGACCCTGGAAACACCATATATTTT
NA	TRBV4-1	NA	TRBJ1-3	CASSQGRGGPSGNTIYF	TGCGCCAGCAGCCAAGGACGGGGAGGCCCTTCTGGAAACACCATATATTTT
TRBD2	TRBV11-3	NA	TRBJ2-1	CASSLEVLAGGPSSYNEQFF	TGTGCCAGCAGCTTAGAAGTACTGGCGGGGGGCCCGAGCTCCTACAATGAGCAGTTCTTC
TRBD1	TRBV6-1	NA	TRBJ1-6	CASIRDREFSPLHF	TGTGCCAGCATCCGGGACAGGGAGTTTTCACCCCTCCACTTT
NA	TRBV30	NA	TRBJ2-7	CAWRTTGAYEQYF	TGTGCCTGGAGGACTACTGGTGCCTACGAGCAGTACTTC
NA	TRBV30	NA	TRBJ1-1	CAWSVGQGYTEAFF	TGTGCCTGGAGTGTGGGGCAAGGATACACTGAAGCTTTCTTT
TRBD1	TRBV25-1	NA	TRBJ1-1	CAPCGTGNTEAFF	TGTGCCCCTTGCGGGACAGGGAACACTGAAGCTTTCTTT
NA	TRBV10-3	NA	TRBJ2-7	CAIKPAGGYEQYF	TGTGCCATCAAACCAGCGGGCGGCTACGAGCAGTACTTC
NA	TRBV5-6	NA	TRBJ1-1	CASSWTGTLGRFDTEAFF	TGTGCCAGCAGCTGGACCGGGACTCTTGGCCGGTTTGACACTGAAGCTTTCTTT
NA	TRBV30	NA	TRBJ1-5	CAWSVRGFQPQHF	TGTGCCTGGAGTGTTAGGGGGTTTCAGCCCCAGCATTTT
NA	TRBV9	NA	TRBJ2-1	CASSVGTTSYNEQFF	TGTGCCAGCAGCGTTGGGACAACCTCCTACAATGAGCAGTTCTTC
NA	TRBV7-3	NA	TRBJ2-6	CASSYRAGANVLTF	TGTGCCAGCAGCTACAGGGCTGGGGCCAACGTCCTGACTTTC
TRBD1	TRBV5-1	NA	TRBJ2-1	CASSLEGAGVSNEQFF	TGCGCCAGCAGCTTGGAGGGGGCAGGGGTGAGCAATGAGCAGTTCTTC
NA	TRBV30	NA	TRBJ2-5	CAWSSDRTVQETQYF	TGTGCCTGGAGTTCGGATCGGACAGTTCAAGAGACCCAGTACTTC
NA	TRBV27	NA	TRBJ2-1	CASGKNEQFF	TGTGCCAGCGGCAAAAATGAGCAGTTCTTC
NA	TRBV2	NA	TRBJ1-5	CASRPAQTYQPQHF	TGTGCCAGCAGGCCCGCCCAAACTTATCAGCCCCAGCATTTT
NA	TRBV7-9	once	TRBJ1-2	CASSLGERGWGYTF	TGTGCCAGCAGCTTAGGGGAAAGGGGATGGGGCTACACCTTC
TRBD2	TRBV5-1	NA	TRBJ2-3	CASSPGLAGVSQYF	TGCGCCAGCAGCCCGGGACTAGCGGGAGTATCGCAGTATTTT
TRBD1	TRBV29-1	NA	TRBJ1-6	CSVDSATGELNSPLHF	TGCAGCGTTGATTCTGCGACAGGGGAATTGAATTCACCCCTCCACTTT
NA	TRBV11-1	NA	TRBJ2-5	CASSLQETQYF	TGTGCCAGCAGCCTCCAAGAGACCCAGTACTTC
NA	TRBV19	NA	TRBJ1-2	CASSIYDLNRGYTF	TGTGCCAGTAGTATTTACGACTTAAACCGGGGCTACACCTTC
NA	TRBV19	NA	TRBJ2-2	CASRRWGEGTGELFF	TGTGCCAGTAGACGATGGGGAGAGGGCACCGGGGAGCTGTTTTTT
TRBD1	TRBV5-1	NA	TRBJ1-2	CASSRDRGRVFDIDGYTF	TGCGCCAGCAGCCGGGACAGGGGGCGCGTATTCGACATAGATGGCTACACCTTC
TRBD1	TRBV19	NA	TRBJ1-2	CASTSRLPSGTGEFTRYGYTF	TGTGCCAGTACCTCCCGCTTACCTTCCGGGACAGGGGAATTTACGCGATATGGCTACACCTTC
TRBD1	TRBV19	NA	TRBJ2-6	CASTKQGLTNSGANVLTF	TGTGCCAGCACCAAACAGGGGTTGACAAACTCTGGGGCCAACGTCCTGACTTTC
TRBD1	TRBV27	once	TRBJ2-7	CASSDRDSYEQYF	TGTGCCAGCAGCGACAGGGACTCCTACGAGCAGTACTTC
NA	TRBV5-1	NA	TRBJ2-1	CASSLGLSGEQFF	TGCGCCAGCAGCTTGGGTCTCTCCGGTGAGCAGTTCTTC